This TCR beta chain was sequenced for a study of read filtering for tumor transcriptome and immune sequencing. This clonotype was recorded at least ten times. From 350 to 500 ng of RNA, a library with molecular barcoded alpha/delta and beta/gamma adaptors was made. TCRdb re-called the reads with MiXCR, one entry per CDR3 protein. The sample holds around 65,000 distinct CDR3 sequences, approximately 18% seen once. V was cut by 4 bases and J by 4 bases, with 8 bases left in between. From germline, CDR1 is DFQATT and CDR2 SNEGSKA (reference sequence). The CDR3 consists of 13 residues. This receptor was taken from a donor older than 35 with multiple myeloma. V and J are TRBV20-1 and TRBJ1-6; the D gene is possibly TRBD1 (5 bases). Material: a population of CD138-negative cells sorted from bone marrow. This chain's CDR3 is CSAIRQYNSPLHF. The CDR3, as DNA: TGCAGTGCTATTCGACAGTATAATTCACCCCTCCACTTT.